The entry below gives a single T cell receptor beta chain sequence along with its context. The assay was immunoSEQ multiplex PCR, and TCRdb's table has in-frame clones only and misses some. The sample yields 5,500 or so clones, over 65% seen once. This record comes from a study of chemoradiotherapy in HPV16-positive cancers. V gave up 2 bases and J gave up 2 bases; unmatched junction bases: 7. The CDR3 covers 17 residues. CDR1 is ENHRY, CDR2 SYGVKD, per germline. The TCR originated in a human donor with HPV-associated anogenital cancer. This material was collected from a patient who underwent chemoradiotherapy. This chain joins TRBV10-3 and TRBJ2-3; 10 nucleotides align to TRBD2. Here the CDR3 DNA reads TGTGCCATCAGTGAGGGTGTAGCGGGAGGCCCCACAGATACGCAGTATTTT. This sequence encodes CAISEGVAGGPTDTQYF.